This T cell receptor beta chain was documented in a study of T cell responses to AZD1222 COVID-19 vaccine. General study findings and limits: Across spike, vaccine-associated CD4 TCRs were found, dominant at 160-218 and 743-854.

The protocol was immunoSEQ multiplex PCR, while the TCRdb copy is restricted to in-frame clones and leaves out a portion. The sample yields some 140,000 clones, 80% to 90% seen once. This CDR3 is built from 13 residues. CDR1 is GTSNPN, CDR2 SVGIG, per germline (reference sequence). V was cut by 2 bases and J by 7 bases, with 14 bases left in between. Details on this clone: The antigen remains undetermined.

This receptor was taken from an adult in good health. Sequences were derived from peripheral blood, sampled on day 0 of AZD1222 vaccination. This chain uses TRBV30 with TRBJ1-1; D ambiguous. DNA of the CDR3: TGTGCCTGGAGTAGGAGTGGGGTGGGTGAAGCTTTCTTT. This codes for CAWSRSGVGEAFF.